This T cell receptor beta chain was recorded in a study of cytomegalovirus exposure and HLA in healthy donors. General study results and limits: V- and J-gene trimming in TCR beta was tied to a missense DCLRE1C variant by an analysis performed later.

The CDR3 spans 17 residues. CDR1 is SEHNR and CDR2 is FQNEAQ in the germline V gene (reference sequence). V dropped 5 bases and J dropped 2; count of bases not matched to a gene: 6. 13 Jbeta primers and 60 Vbeta primers were used for the PCR. The table came from immunoSEQ multiplex PCR; TCRdb's copy has only in-frame clones and leaves some out. The table has 180,000 or so clones, 60% to 80% seen once. Notes on this clone: Its antigen is unknown.

This sequence was found in a man in his forties or fifties in good health and CMV-seropositive. This chain connects TRBV7-9 to TRBJ2-3; 14 nucleotides align to TRBD2. The material sequenced was PBMCs. The CDR3 reads CASSPGTSGGPTDTQYF. CDR3 bases: TGTGCCAGCAGCCCCGGGACTAGCGGGGGTCCCACAGATACGCAGTATTTT.